This T cell receptor beta chain was sequenced during a study of T-cell memory formation after mild COVID-19. Study information: Clusters were largely donor specific. General study findings and limits: Contracting CD4+ clones lay largely in CM and EM, with CD8+ ones residing in EMRA.

The CDR3 length is 14 residues. V dropped 6 bases and J dropped 6; count of bases not matched to a gene: 10. Germline CDR1 and CDR2: DFQATT and SNEGSKA (reference sequence). This clonotype was seen a few times. What it binds is not known. Via MiXCR, TCRdb re-called the 5' RACE reads, giving one row per CDR3 protein. The sample consists of about 540,000 distinct CDR3 sequences, roughly 20% of them appearing once. The chain couples TRBV20-1 to TRBJ2-3; 9 bases fit TRBD2. Sequencing was done on a sample of PBMCs or a T cell subset sorted from them (not recorded which). This sequence originates from an adult woman who had mild COVID-19 (a few samples of this study predate the infection). Cell type and time point are not known. CDR3: CSADPGLAADTQYF. CDR3 nucleotides: TGCAGTGCGGACCCGGGACTAGCAGCGGATACGCAGTATTTT.